Below are 6 T cell receptor beta chains sequenced from a single sample in a study of T cell repertoires in cytomegalovirus infection. TCRdb reanalysed the reads using MiXCR and keeps one entry per CDR3 protein. The data hold over 450,000 distinct CDR3 sequences, with roughly 12% observed a single time. The specimen was PBMCs. These receptors were obtained from a human donor in good health (CMV status not recorded). Some clones in this sample may be carry-over from other donors' samples.

This clonotype was detected many times. One junction end disagrees with the germline gene, perhaps due to a read error. The chain carries TRBV7-7 and TRBJ2-5; 8 positions agree with TRBD2. CDR1 is SSHAT, CDR2 FNYEAQ, per germline (reference sequence). This CDR3 is 14 amino acids long. The CDR3 DNA reads as TGTGCTAGCAGCTTAACTAGCGGCGCAGAGACCCAGTACTTC. Its protein is CASSLTSGAETQYF.

This clonotype appeared many times. The chain recombines TRBV20-1 with TRBJ2-5; D is unresolved. Trimming stripped 0 bases from V and 5 bases from J, with 10 bases between. The germline CDR1 and CDR2 sequences are DFQATT and SNEGSKA (reference sequence). This CDR3 spans 13 amino acids. The CDR3, as DNA: TGCAGTGCTAGAGATCCCGGCGGCGAGACCCAGTACTTC. Translating it yields CSARDPGGETQYF.

This clonotype was counted many times. The chain combines TRBV12-3 or TRBV12-4 with TRBJ2-1, with D possibly being TRBD1 (5 bases). The V end lost 3 bases, the J end lost 6 bases, and 12 bases lay between the germline ends. CDR3 length equals 14 residues. The CDR3 sequence is CASSFPRDSNEQFF. CDR3 DNA: TGTGCCAGCAGTTTCCCCAGGGATAGCAATGAGCAGTTCTTC.

There are many counts of this clonotype. The rearrangement links TRBV20-1 to TRBJ2-2; D may be TRBD2 (6 bases). Germline-derived CDR1 and CDR2 are DFQATT and SNEGSKA (reference sequence). V was clipped by 0 bases and J by 6 bases, with 17 bases between them. The CDR3 is made up of 16 amino acids. The CDR3 loop is CSARDRRGLGSGELFF. CDR3 in DNA: TGCAGTGCTAGAGATCGGAGGGGTTTGGGCTCCGGGGAGCTGTTTTTT.

The rearrangement uses TRBV29-1 and TRBJ2-3; D is tentatively TRBD1 or TRBD2 (7 bases each). V was pared by 1 base and J by 2 bases, with 25 bases between. Looked up from germline, CDR1 is SQVTM and CDR2 is ANQGSEA. The CDR3 is made up of 19 amino acids. The CDR3: CSVEVGEGARSLYTDTQYF. CDR3 DNA sequence: TGCAGCGTTGAAGTGGGGGAGGGGGCTAGATCCCTTTACACAGATACGCAGTATTTT.

The sample holds many counts of this clonotype. The chain carries TRBV12-3 or TRBV12-4 and TRBJ1-3, with D unclear. This CDR3 region has 14 residues. The V gene lost 5 bases and the J gene lost 0 bases, with 8 bases spanning the gap. The CDR3 loop is CASSNGVSGNTIYF. The CDR3 DNA sequence: TGTGCCAGCAGTAACGGGGTCTCTGGAAACACCATATATTTT.